This T cell receptor (beta chain) was identified during a study of blood T cell repertoires in COVID-19. On the study more broadly: Both acute and convalescent COVID-19 samples were obtained from the United States, Italy and Spain. T cells, B-cell-depleted T cells, or PBMCs supplied cDNA or gDNA.

Original analysis: Reference gene primer amplification gave nucleated cell count estimates. Method: immunoSEQ multiplex PCR; TCRdb's copy keeps in-frame clones and lacks some. Clone size and V and J calls were adopted from that table, with D and trimming inferred from the DNA. In the table there are under 350,000 clones, 80% to 90% of which are singletons. Per germline, CDR1 KGHDR and CDR2 SFDVKD. The length of the CDR3 is 13 residues. V shed 4 bases and J shed 7 bases, with 13 bases lying between them. This receptor was obtained from a middle-aged man with acute or convalescent COVID-19. The sequenced material came from peripheral blood. This chain joins TRBV24-1 and TRBJ2-7; D is possibly TRBD2 (6 bases). CDR3 DNA: TGTGCCACCAGTGACGGCGGGGTGCGAGAGCAGTACTTC. It yields the protein CATSDGGVREQYF.